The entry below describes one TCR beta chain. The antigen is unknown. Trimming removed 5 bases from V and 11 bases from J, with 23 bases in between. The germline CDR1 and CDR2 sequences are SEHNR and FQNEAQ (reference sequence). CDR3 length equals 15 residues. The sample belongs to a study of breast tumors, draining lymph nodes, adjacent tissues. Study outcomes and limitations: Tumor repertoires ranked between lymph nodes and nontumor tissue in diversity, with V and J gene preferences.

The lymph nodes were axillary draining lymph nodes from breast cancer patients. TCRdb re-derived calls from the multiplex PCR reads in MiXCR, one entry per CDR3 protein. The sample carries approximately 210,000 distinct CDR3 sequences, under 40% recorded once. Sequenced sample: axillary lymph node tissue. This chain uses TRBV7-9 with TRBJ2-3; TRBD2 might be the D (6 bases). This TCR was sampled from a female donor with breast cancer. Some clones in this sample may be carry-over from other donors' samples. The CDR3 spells CASSRDLGSYNEQYF. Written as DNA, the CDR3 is TGTGCCAGCAGCCGGGACTTGGGCTCCTACAATGAGCAGTATTTT. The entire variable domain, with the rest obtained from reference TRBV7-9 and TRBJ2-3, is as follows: DTGVSQNPRHKITKRGQNVTFRCDPISEHNRLYWYRQTLGQGPEFLTYFQNEAQLEKSRLLSDRFSAERPKGSFSTLEIQRTEQGDSAMYLCASSRDLGSYNEQYFGPGTRLTVL.